Described below is a single T cell receptor (beta chain) sequence and its context. This clonotype showed up many times. Which antigen it targets is not known. Base qualities are not provided; no much larger clone lies one nucleotide away. The data belong to a study of T cell repertoires in cytomegalovirus infection (dated by TCRdb to about 2019). For the wider study: Donor HLA type was relevant to the analysis, because carriage of CMV infection together with the matching HLA type was indicated by public TCR beta signatures. On the study overall, not on this receptor specifically: The ex vivo response was dominated by HLA-C-restricted CMV-specific TCR beta clonotypes, which also provided the single most frequent clonotype in two of eight donors. In both this cohort and an independent roughly 330-donor cohort, the cumulative frequency of public TCR beta family members distinguished carriers of CMV infection plus the relevant HLA type.

Sequencing was performed on an Illumina HiSeq 1500. TCRdb cleaned the public reads at Q25 with fastp, built clones with MiXCR and kept in-frame beta chains. Each entry merges the rows of one CDR3 protein and shows their most common DNA and genes. The table for this sample lists more than 150,000 distinct CDR3 sequences; roughly 17% of them were counted only once. The ten top clones hold roughly a sixth of the sample. As encoded in the germline V gene, CDR1 is MNHEY while CDR2 is SVGEGT. Measured from the cysteine to the phenylalanine, the CDR3 is 16 residues long. The only DNA kept is the CDR3, 48 bases in frame from the first base. Cut back by 2 bases and 2 bases, the V and J ends lie 15 bases apart.

The TCR sequence derives from a human donor in good health (CMV status not recorded). Some clones in this sample may be carry-over from other donors' samples. The V and J segments used are TRBV6-2 or TRBV6-3 and TRBJ1-2; the D gene is perhaps TRBD1, from 6 matching bases. The sequenced material came from CD8+ T cells from PBMCs. DNA sequence: TGTGCCAGCAGTTACAATCCCGACAGGACGAACTATGGCTACACCTTC. Its translation is CASSYNPDRTNYGYTF.